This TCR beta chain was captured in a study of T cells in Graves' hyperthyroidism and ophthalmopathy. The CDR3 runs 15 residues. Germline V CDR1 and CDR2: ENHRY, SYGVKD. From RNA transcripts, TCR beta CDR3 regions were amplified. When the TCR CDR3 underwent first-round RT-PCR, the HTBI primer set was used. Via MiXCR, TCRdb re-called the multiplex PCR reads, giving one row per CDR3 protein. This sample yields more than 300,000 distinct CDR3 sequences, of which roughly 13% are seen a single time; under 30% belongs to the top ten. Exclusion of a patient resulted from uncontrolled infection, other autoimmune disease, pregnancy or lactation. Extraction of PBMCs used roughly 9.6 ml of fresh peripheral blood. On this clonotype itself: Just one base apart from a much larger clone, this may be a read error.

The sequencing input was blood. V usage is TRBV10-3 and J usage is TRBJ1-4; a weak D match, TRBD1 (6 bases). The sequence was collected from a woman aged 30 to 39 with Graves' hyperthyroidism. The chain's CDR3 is CAISESWTANEKLLF. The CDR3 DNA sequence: TGTGCCATCAGTGAGTCGTGGACAGCTAATGAAAAACTGCTTTTT.